Below, 5 T cell receptor beta chains from the same sample are listed, as sequenced in a study of cytomegalovirus exposure and HLA in healthy donors. PCR amplification relied on 60 Vbeta primers (plus 13 Jbeta primers). The repertoire was sequenced with immunoSEQ multiplex PCR; TCRdb's copy has only in-frame clones and lacks some. Of around 130,000 clones in the sample, around 77% are singletons; the top ten hold around 1.2%. What was sequenced was PBMCs. All receptors come from a man in his forties or fifties in good health and CMV-seronegative.

The sample holds a few counts of this clone. The chain couples TRBV10-3 to TRBJ1-1, with 8 bases lining up with TRBD1. The V and J ends lost 6 bases and 5 bases, in that order; junction bases with no gene match: 8. This CDR3 region has 14 residues. Germline V gives CDR1 ENHRY, CDR2 SYGVKD. CDR3 nucleotides: TGTGCCATCAGGGAAGGACAGGGTCGGACTGAAGCTTTCTTT. It is translated as CAIREGQGRTEAFF.

CDR3 in amino acids: CASQQGIYEQYF. In DNA form, the CDR3 reads TGTGCGTCCCAACAGGGGATCTACGAGCAGTACTTC. The rearrangement uses TRBV30 and TRBJ2-7; 7 positions match TRBD1. Germline values: CDR1 GTSNPN, CDR2 SVGIG (reference sequence). This CDR3 is 12 amino acids long.

The rearrangement joins TRBV7-2 to TRBJ1-5; 10 positions match TRBD1. The CDR3 has 15 residues. V shed 5 bases, J shed 7 bases, and the junction held 8 bases outside the gene matches. Germline CDR1 is SGHTA and CDR2 is FQGNSA. CDR3 amino acids: CASSPARDRGQPQHF. The CDR3 bases are TGTGCCAGCAGCCCCGCCCGGGACAGGGGACAGCCCCAGCATTTT.

The rearrangement uses TRBV7-9 and TRBJ1-4; 8 bases align to TRBD1. With V trimmed by 5 bases and J by 7 bases, 6 bases remained unmatched. This CDR3 is 14 amino acids long. The germline gives CDR1 SEHNR, CDR2 FQNEAQ (reference sequence). The CDR3 DNA follows: TGTGCCAGCAGCCTTGGACAGGGTACTGAAAAACTGTTTTTT. This codes for CASSLGQGTEKLFF.

J is TRBJ1-5 and V is TRBV2, with D possibly TRBD1 on 6 matching bases. Germline values: CDR1 SNHLY, CDR2 FYNNEI. V lost 7 bases, J lost 1 base, and 8 bases lay in between. The CDR3 has 13 amino acids. The CDR3: CASNRASNQPQHF. The CDR3 DNA reads as TGTGCCAGCAACAGGGCCAGCAATCAGCCCCAGCATTTT. The whole variable domain, filled in from reference TRBV2 and TRBJ1-5, reads EPEVTQTPSHQVTQMGQEVILRCVPISNHLYFYWYRQILGQKVEFLVSFYNNEISEKSEIFDDQFSVERPDGSNFTLKIRSTKLEDSAMYFCASNRASNQPQHFGDGTRLSIL.